Included here is one TCR beta chain sequence, with context. Sequenced by immunoSEQ multiplex PCR; TCRdb stores in-frame clones only, minus some. The repertoire holds about 40,000 clones, with roughly 93% as singletons. The ends were cut back, 4 bases at V and 5 bases at J, with 24 bases in the middle. Germline V gives CDR1 MNHNS, CDR2 SASEGT. This CDR3 spans 18 amino acids. This sample was included in a study of T cell changes during pregnancy in multiple sclerosis. The chain links TRBV6-1 to TRBJ2-1; D tentatively reads TRBD1 or TRBD2 (5 bases each). The sample taken for sequencing was PBMCs (not recorded whether the cells were cultured). This TCR was recovered from a female donor with multiple sclerosis, enrolled in a pregnancy study. The CDR3 DNA sequence: TGTGCCAGCAGTGGGGGGAACTTCGTGGGAGTTTTCGACAATGAGCAGTTCTTC. It yields the protein CASSGGNFVGVFDNEQFF.